The TCR beta chain described here comes from a study of T cell repertoires in cytomegalovirus infection. Study-wide background: Both a matching HLA type and CMV infection were indicated by public TCR beta signatures.

The CDR3 contains 14 residues. The germline CDR1 and CDR2 sequences are DFQATT and SNEGSKA (reference sequence). The V and J ends lost 1 base and 7 bases respectively, with 14 bases between them. Study-wide results and caveats: Clonotype analysis showed dominance of the ex vivo response by HLA-C-restricted CMV-specific TCR beta clonotypes. Cumulated frequencies of public TCR beta families served to identify carriers of CMV plus the relevant HLA.

TCRdb fed the reads into MiXCR, producing one record per CDR3 protein. The sample yields some 180,000 distinct CDR3 sequences, roughly 19% seen once. Remarks on this clonotype: What it recognizes is unknown.

The receptor was derived from a human donor in good health (CMV status not recorded). Some clones in this sample may be carry-over from other donors' samples. The chain joins TRBV20-1 to TRBJ2-1; D gene unclear. Sequencing was performed on PBMCs. CDR3 amino acids: CSARVGGVLNEQFF. In DNA, the CDR3 is TGCAGTGCTAGAGTCGGTGGAGTGCTAAATGAGCAGTTCTTC.